This passage covers 14 T cell receptor beta chains from one sample sequenced in a study of T cell responses to AZD1222 COVID-19 vaccine. Profiled with immunoSEQ multiplex PCR; TCRdb holds only in-frame clones, not every one. The data show more than 95,000 clones, with 88% seen just once and more than 20% held by the top ten. This material consisted of peripheral blood, taken on day 0 of AZD1222 vaccination. The receptors were gathered from an adult in good health.

The chain links TRBV3-1 (or the pseudogene TRBV3-2) to TRBJ1-5, with D tentatively TRBD1 (6 bases). The V end was cut by 3 bases, the J end by 6 bases, with 12 bases between. The CDR3 consists of 14 residues. Germline CDR1 reads LGHDT; CDR2 reads YNNKEL (reference sequence). The chain's CDR3 is CASSHLTGIQPQHF. The CDR3 DNA reads TGTGCCAGCAGCCATCTTACAGGGATTCAGCCCCAGCATTTT.

The V and J genes are TRBV5-1 and TRBJ1-2, with 7 bases fitting TRBD1. From germline, CDR1 is SGHRS and CDR2 YFSETQ. J lost 2 bases, V lost 6 bases, and 10 bases had no gene match. This CDR3 spans 15 amino acids. DNA of the CDR3: TGCGCCAGCACATCCTCCGGGACAGAAAACTATGGCTACACCTTC. Translation gives CASTSSGTENYGYTF.

The V gene is TRBV6-2 or TRBV6-3, the J gene TRBJ1-5; maybe TRBD1 (6 bases). Between the trimmed V and J ends, which lost 6 bases and 9 bases, there was a span of 21 bases. CDR3 length equals 15 residues. The germline V gene has CDR1 MNHEY and CDR2 SVGEGT. The CDR3 reads CASSSGIIKGGPQHF. The CDR3, as DNA: TGTGCCAGCAGCAGTGGAATTATCAAGGGGGGGCCCCAGCATTTT.

The CDR3 region has the DNA TGTGCCAGCAGCCGTGGGCGGGGTGATAGGCCCCAGCATTTT. Translation gives CASSRGRGDRPQHF. The rearrangement uses TRBV7-2 and TRBJ1-5, with D unresolved. Germline-derived CDR1 and CDR2 are SGHTA and FQGNSA. CDR3 size: 14 residues. The germline V and J ends were trimmed by 5 bases and 9 bases, with 17 bases remaining between them.

The genes are TRBV7-2 and TRBJ1-2, with a possible D match to TRBD1 (5 bases). Germline values: CDR1 SGHTA, CDR2 FQGNSA. V was pared by 5 bases and J by 4 bases, with 14 bases between. This CDR3 contains 14 residues. Here the CDR3 reads CASSPSRAFYGYTF. In DNA, the CDR3 is TGTGCCAGCAGCCCCTCCAGGGCATTCTATGGCTACACCTTC.

With respect to this clone: At one boundary the junction diverges from the germline segment, which might be a read error. This chain joins TRBV7-7 and TRBJ2-3; no definite D call. Per the germline V gene, CDR1 is SSHAT and CDR2 is FNYEAQ (reference sequence). The length of the CDR3 is 14 residues. CDR3 residues: CASSLSRSTDTQYF. Written as DNA, the CDR3 is TGTGCTAGCAGCTTATCTAGAAGCACAGATACGCAGTATTTT.

J is TRBJ2-1 and V is TRBV5-1; 8 nucleotides agree with TRBD2. This CDR3 spans 17 amino acids. V gave up 0 bases and J gave up 2 bases; unmatched junction bases: 7. Germline values: CDR1 SGHRS, CDR2 YFSETQ. The CDR3 here is CASSLGSVAGPYNEQFF. The CDR3 bases are TGCGCCAGCAGCTTGGGTTCGGTAGCGGGGCCCTACAATGAGCAGTTCTTC.

The J gene is TRBJ1-1, the V gene TRBV25-1; D may be TRBD1 (6 bases). CDR3 length: 13 amino acids. Trimming left V 6 bases short and J 2 bases short, with 10 bases between. From germline, CDR1 is MGHDK and CDR2 SYGVNS. CDR3 coding DNA: TGTGCCAGCAGGGACAGTCTAAACACTGAAGCTTTCTTT. Its protein is CASRDSLNTEAFF.

This chain connects TRBV9 to TRBJ1-1; D gene unclear. CDR1 SGDLS and CDR2 YYNGEE come from the germline V gene. This CDR3 has 12 residues. V was clipped by 4 bases and J by 3 bases, with 7 bases between them. The CDR3 bases are TGTGCCAGCAGCCCCCTTTACACTGAAGCTTTCTTT. Translation: CASSPLYTEAFF.

The rearrangement links TRBV27 to TRBJ2-3, with TRBD1 as a possible D gene (6 bases). The CDR3 loop spans 15 amino acids. Germline CDR1 and CDR2: MNHEY and SMNVEV (reference sequence). V dropped 2 bases and J dropped 6 bases, with 15 bases sitting between them. CDR3 sequence reads: CASSLQGSRGDTQYF. The CDR3 DNA sequence: TGTGCCAGCAGTTTACAGGGGAGTAGGGGGGATACGCAGTATTTT.

The chain employs TRBV7-9 and TRBJ2-2, with TRBD2 identical over 10 bases. The CDR3 sequence is 17 residues long. V was clipped by 6 bases and J by 7 bases; unmatched bases: 14. Looked up from germline, CDR1 is SEHNR and CDR2 is FQNEAQ (reference sequence). CDR3 residues: CASSETGTSVKVGELFF. CDR3 coding DNA: TGTGCCAGCAGTGAAACCGGGACTAGCGTAAAGGTCGGGGAGCTGTTTTTT. The full variable domain, rest sourced from reference TRBV7-9 and TRBJ2-2, is DTGVSQNPRHKITKRGQNVTFRCDPISEHNRLYWYRQTLGQGPEFLTYFQNEAQLEKSRLLSDRFSAERPKGSFSTLEIQRTEQGDSAMYLCASSETGTSVKVGELFFGEGSRLTVL.

The chain carries TRBV6-2 or TRBV6-3 and TRBJ1-1; 7 positions match TRBD1. Looked up from germline, CDR1 is MNHEY and CDR2 is SVGEGT. The CDR3 loop spans 16 amino acids. The ends lost 2 bases at V and 0 bases at J; junction bases unmatched: 6. In nucleotides, the CDR3 is TGTGCCAGCAGTTACCCCCAGGGGGGGTTGAACACTGAAGCTTTCTTT. This codes for CASSYPQGGLNTEAFF.

The chain links TRBV6-5 to TRBJ1-2, with TRBD1 matching over 8 bases. The V gene end was trimmed by 4 bases and the J gene end by 3 bases; junction bases not matched to a gene: 7. The germline CDR1 and CDR2 sequences are MNHEY and SVGAGI. This CDR3 has 15 amino acids. For the CDR3, the DNA is TGTGCCAGCAGTTCCCCCGACAGGGGACACTATGGCTACACCTTC. Its protein product is CASSSPDRGHYGYTF.

The V call is TRBV5-1, the J call TRBJ2-5, with 8 bases lining up with TRBD1. The CDR3 runs to 14 residues. The ends lost 5 bases at V and 4 bases at J; junction bases unmatched: 7. CDR1 is SGHRS, CDR2 YFSETQ, per germline. CDR3 nucleotides: TGCGCCAGCAGACCGGGACAGGAACTAGAGACCCAGTACTTC. Amino acids: CASRPGQELETQYF.